This TCR beta chain was captured in a study of blood T cell repertoires in COVID-19. Whole-study context: The samples span acute and convalescent COVID-19 from the United States, Italy and Spain.

Trimming pared 3 bases from V and 14 bases from J, leaving 20 bases between. CDR3 size: 13 residues. Germline lookup yields CDR1 SGHRS and CDR2 YFSETQ. Generated by immunoSEQ multiplex PCR, the TCRdb table keeps only in-frame clones and is missing some. The table lists about 160,000 clones, approximately 82% of them singletons. This clone was seen more than once but under ten times. This TCR derives from a woman aged 80 or over with acute or convalescent COVID-19. The chain has TRBV5-1 and TRBJ1-1; D gene unclear. Sequencing was performed on peripheral blood. The chain's CDR3 is CASSSTSGEGGFF. As DNA, the CDR3 is TGCGCCAGCAGCTCGACCTCTGGGGAGGGAGGCTTCTTT.